This paragraph reports one T cell receptor (beta chain). The antigen remains undetermined. This record belongs to a study of T cell responses to AZD1222 COVID-19 vaccine. Study-wide points: Without day 14 samples, only post-peak T cell repertoires were studied. Spike-specific TCR depth and breadth grew after two AZD1222 doses.

Repertoires were generated with immunoSEQ multiplex PCR, while TCRdb's copy carries only in-frame clones and drops some. Of around 150,000 clones listed, approximately 88% are singletons. Trimming pared 3 bases from V and 2 bases from J, leaving 16 bases between. The CDR3 contains 16 residues. CDR1 KGHSH and CDR2 LQKENI come from the germline V gene. The input for sequencing was peripheral blood, taken on day 0 of MenACWY control vaccination. The TCR was taken from an adult in good health. The chain combines TRBV18 with TRBJ2-5; TRBD2 is a possible D gene (6 bases). DNA of the CDR3: TGTGCCAGCTCACCTCCTCGGGGTAGCGGACAAGAGACCCAGTACTTC. This gives the protein CASSPPRGSGQETQYF.